These T cell receptor beta chains were read from a single sample in a study of blood T cell repertoires in COVID-19. The repertoire was sequenced with immunoSEQ multiplex PCR; TCRdb's copy has only in-frame clones and lacks some. Of fewer than 450,000 clones in the sample, around 88% are singletons; the top ten hold roughly 13%. Sequencing was done on a sample of peripheral blood. The receptor set was obtained from a woman aged 50 to 60 with COVID-19, enrolled during active disease. Both conserved end residues are part of each CDR3.

V	J	CDR3
TRBV4-2	TRBJ1-1	CASSQAQGAYTEAFF
TRBV6-1	TRBJ1-1	CASSVLTGGATGTEAFF
TRBV6-2/TRBV6-3	TRBJ2-4	CASSSNSGSKNIQYF
TRBV9	TRBJ2-5	CASSPAGAVETQYF
TRBV7-9	TRBJ2-3	CASSPGVQTDTQYF
TRBV5-5	TRBJ1-1	CASRTRGTANTEAFF
TRBV25-1	TRBJ1-1	CASSRDRDATEAFF
TRBV11-2	TRBJ2-7	CASSLEQRGGDEQYF
TRBV19	TRBJ2-5	CASTDRTSGGGETQYF
TRBV2	TRBJ1-2	CASSGDRVGYGYTF
TRBV9	TRBJ1-3	CATSPGLGNTIYF
TRBV2	TRBJ2-7	CASQRTGNSLDEQYF
TRBV5-6	TRBJ1-5	CASSLALNQPQHF
TRBV19	TRBJ1-6	CASSIRDYNSPLHF
TRBV3-1/TRBV3-2	TRBJ2-7	CASSRGGRETYEQYF
TRBV15	TRBJ1-4	CATSDLQGTSEKLFF
TRBV5-4	TRBJ1-1	CASSRWGRNTEAFF
TRBV7-2	TRBJ2-5	CASSWAKETQYF
TRBV24-1	TRBJ2-3	CATSDYTGFTDTQYF